This T cell receptor (beta chain) was identified in a study of blood T cell repertoires in COVID-19. This clone was recorded once. In the source study's methods: For nucleated cells, counts were estimated from reference gene primer amplification. The assay was immunoSEQ multiplex PCR, and TCRdb's table has in-frame clones only and misses some. That table furnishes V, J and clone size, whereas the DNA furnished D and trimming. This table has a few hundred thousand clones, around 88% appearing once. CDR3 length: 17 residues. Unmatched junction bases numbered 11, after V lost 2 bases and J lost 2 bases. Germline values: CDR1 GTSNPN, CDR2 SVGIG (reference sequence).

The sequenced sample was PBMCs or T cells enriched from blood (not recorded which). The chain has TRBV30 and TRBJ1-5; TRBD1 aligns across 8 bases. This receptor was taken from a woman aged 40 to 49 with acute COVID-19. The CDR3 spells CAWSSLRTGFGNQPQHF. CDR3 nucleotide sequence: TGTGCCTGGAGTAGCCTTCGGACAGGGTTTGGCAATCAGCCCCAGCATTTT.